This is a list of T cell receptor beta chains from one sample in a study of cytomegalovirus exposure and HLA in healthy donors. Measured with immunoSEQ multiplex PCR; TCRdb has only the in-frame clones, and not every one. The table has roughly 100,000 clones, approximately 72% seen once; the top ten hold roughly 3.3%. Sample: PBMCs. Source of these receptors: a woman between 50 and 59 years old in good health and CMV-seronegative. Each CDR3 is given with its conserved first and last residue. A D gene is named only where the DNA matches it firmly. Some rows have no size entry. The others give once, few or many, or a class for an expanded clone.

NA	TRBV6-5	TRBJ1-2	NA	TGTGCCAGCAAAGGAGATTCTGACCATGGCTACACCTTC	CASKGDSDHGYTF
NA	TRBV7-5	TRBJ2-6	NA	TGTGTCAGAAGCTTGGTCAATGCAGGGGCAGTCCACTGGGCCAACGTCCTGACTTTC	CVRSLVNAGAVHWANVLTF
NA	TRBV27	TRBJ2-7	NA	TGTGCCAGCAGTTTATCTGGGGGGTTTTTGGAGTTCGAGCAGTACTTC	CASSLSGGFLEFEQYF
NA	TRBV2	TRBJ1-1	TRBD1	TGTGCCAGCAGTCAAGGACAGGGTTTTGGAAACACTGAAGCTTTCTTT	CASSQGQGFGNTEAFF
NA	TRBV29-1	TRBJ1-2	TRBD1	TGCAGCGTTGAAAGCAGGGGGCTTGACTATGGCTACACCTTC	CSVESRGLDYGYTF
few	TRBV30	TRBJ1-3	NA	TGTGCCTGGAGTAACGAGCGGAGCTCTGGAAACACCATATATTTT	CAWSNERSSGNTIYF
NA	TRBV18	TRBJ2-7	NA	TGTGCCAGCTCACCTAGCAGCGAGCAGTACTTC	CASSPSSEQYF
NA	TRBV7-2	TRBJ2-3	NA	TGTGCCAGCAGCAAAACTTACAGCACAGATACGCAGTATTTT	CASSKTYSTDTQYF
NA	TRBV7-2	TRBJ2-7	TRBD2	TGTGCCAGCAGCTCACCGGGACTAGCGGGACGGGAGCAGTACTTC	CASSSPGLAGREQYF
few	TRBV4-2	TRBJ1-2	NA	TGTGCCAGCAGCCAAGATCAAGGGGGTTATGGCTACACCTTC	CASSQDQGGYGYTF
few	TRBV6-6	TRBJ1-2	NA	TGTGCCAGCAGCGCACCACAGGGTAACTATGGCTACACCTTC	CASSAPQGNYGYTF
NA	TRBV30	TRBJ1-4	NA	TGTGCCTGGAACCAGGGTGAAAAACTGTTTTTT	CAWNQGEKLFF
NA	TRBV7-2	TRBJ2-5	TRBD2	TGTGCCAGCAGCTTATATGGCGGGGGGAACCAAGAGACCCAGTACTTC	CASSLYGGGNQETQYF
NA	TRBV28	TRBJ2-7	TRBD2	TGTGCCAGCCTTCGGGGGACTAGCGACGAGCAGTACTTC	CASLRGTSDEQYF
NA	TRBV11-3	TRBJ2-5	TRBD2	TGTGCCAGCAGCCTAGGGACTAGCGGCTCCCAAGAGACCCAGTACTTC	CASSLGTSGSQETQYF
NA	TRBV7-2	TRBJ2-5	NA	TGTGCCAGCAGCTTAGCGTCAAGGGGTCAGACCCAGTACTTC	CASSLASRGQTQYF
NA	TRBV11-3	TRBJ2-4	NA	TGTGCCAGCAGCTTAGGCGGCAGCAAAAACATTCAGTACTTC	CASSLGGSKNIQYF
NA	TRBV7-2	TRBJ1-4	NA	TGTGCCAGCAGCTCAGGCAGCACTAATGAAAAACTGTTTTTT	CASSSGSTNEKLFF
few	TRBV5-1	TRBJ2-3	TRBD2	TGCGCCAGCAGTTTTTGGCTAGCGGGGGGGACCGCAGATACGCAGTATTTT	CASSFWLAGGTADTQYF
NA	TRBV5-5	TRBJ1-2	TRBD1	TGTGCCAGCAGCCAGGGACAGGGGGCAAATGGCTACACCTTC	CASSQGQGANGYTF
NA	TRBV2	TRBJ2-3	TRBD2	TGTGCCAGCACGTCGACTAGCGGGAGTTTCACAGATACGCAGTATTTT	CASTSTSGSFTDTQYF
NA	TRBV5-8	TRBJ2-3	NA	TGTGCCAGCAGCCAGATGGAGGGGAGGGATACGCAGTATTTT	CASSQMEGRDTQYF
NA	TRBV19	TRBJ2-7	TRBD1	TGTGCCAGTAGTATATCCCCGACAGGGCTTGTGAAGTACTTC	CASSISPTGLVKYF
NA	TRBV2	TRBJ2-1	NA	TGTGCCAGCAGTGAAGGTCTAAACAATGAGCAGTTCTTC	CASSEGLNNEQFF
NA	TRBV29-1	TRBJ2-2	TRBD2	TGCAGCGTTGGGGCCGGGACTAGCGGGTCGCCCGGGGAGCTGTTTTTT	CSVGAGTSGSPGELFF
NA	TRBV5-5	TRBJ1-4	TRBD1	TGTGCCAGCAGCTTGGCCTCGGGACAGGGGGCGCCTGAAAAACTGTTTTTT	CASSLASGQGAPEKLFF
NA	TRBV6-1	TRBJ2-7	NA	TGTGCCAGCAGTGACCAGGGAGGCGTCGGGGACGAGCAGTACTTC	CASSDQGGVGDEQYF